The 28 T cell receptor beta chains presented below share a single source sample, sequenced in a study of T-cell reconstitution after alpha-beta-depleted transplantation in children. Molecular barcoding with unique molecular identifiers was used for the TCRbeta library. TCRdb reanalysed the PCR reads using MiXCR and keeps one entry per CDR3 protein. The repertoire includes hundreds of thousands of distinct CDR3 sequences, approximately 32% of them detected once, and more than 2% sits in the top ten. The sample consisted of PBMCs from the stem cell graft donor, taken from the stem cell graft. These receptor sequences come from a human donor who donated a stem cell graft to a child with aplastic anemia.

CDR3 sequence (DNA): TGTGCCAGCAGTTTAGCGACGGGACTAGCGGCCCACAATGAGCAGTTCTTC. This sequence encodes CASSLATGLAAHNEQFF. V and J are TRBV12-3 or TRBV12-4 and TRBJ2-1; 11 positions agree with TRBD2. The CDR3 length is 17 residues. The trim removed 0 bases at V and 5 bases at J, leaving 6 bases unmatched.

Only a few counts were recorded for this clonotype. The rearrangement links TRBV24-1 to TRBJ2-7; D possibly matches TRBD1 or TRBD2 (5 bases each). The V end was cut by 5 bases, the J end by 1 base, with 5 bases between. In germline, CDR1 is KGHDR, CDR2 SFDVKD. The CDR3 has 12 residues. Here the CDR3 reads CATSGGSYEQYF. The CDR3 DNA follows: TGTGCCACCAGTGGGGGGTCCTACGAGCAGTACTTC.

The rearrangement uses TRBV5-1 and TRBJ2-1; TRBD1 or TRBD2 may be the D gene (5 bases each). The CDR3 contains 17 residues. CDR1 and CDR2 (germline): SGHRS, YFSETQ. V lost 3 bases, J lost 8 bases, and 24 bases lay in between. This chain's CDR3 is CASSSGTYFSFAYEQFF. The CDR3 DNA reads TGCGCCAGCAGCTCTGGGACCTACTTCTCGTTTGCATATGAGCAGTTCTTC.

This clonotype was found a few times. This chain connects TRBV12-3 or TRBV12-4 to TRBJ1-5; the D gene is possibly TRBD1 (5 bases). V was cut by 3 bases and J by 5 bases, with 11 bases left in between. CDR3 length: 14 residues. The CDR3 sequence is CASSLNAGDQPQHF. CDR3 nucleotide sequence: TGTGCCAGCAGTTTGAACGCGGGGGATCAGCCCCAGCATTTT.

The chain uses TRBV6-2 or TRBV6-3 and TRBJ1-1, with 7 bases aligning to TRBD1. Germline loops: CDR1 MNHEY, CDR2 SVGEGT. V dropped 6 bases and J dropped 2; count of bases not matched to a gene: 6. This CDR3 comprises 14 residues. The CDR3 sequence: CASSHRGINTEAFF. The CDR3 DNA reads as TGTGCCAGCAGCCACAGGGGAATCAACACTGAAGCTTTCTTT.

This clonotype was detected only a few times. The CDR3 sequence: CASSSRTSGSSYEQYF. CDR3 bases: TGTGCCAGCAGTTCCCGAACCAGCGGGAGCTCCTACGAGCAGTACTTC. The rearrangement joins TRBV27 to TRBJ2-7; 8 nucleotides line up with TRBD2. The CDR3 runs to 16 residues. J was trimmed by 0 bases and V by 4 bases; bases with no gene match: 8. The germline V gene encodes CDR1 MNHEY and CDR2 SMNVEV (reference sequence).

This clonotype was detected only a few times. This chain joins TRBV10-3 and TRBJ2-5; no clear D. The CDR3 covers 17 residues. CDR1 is ENHRY, CDR2 SYGVKD, per germline. V lost 0 bases, J lost 1 base, and 15 bases lay in between. This CDR3 reads CAISESIDIWFQETQYF. For the CDR3, the DNA is TGTGCCATCAGTGAGTCAATCGACATCTGGTTCCAAGAGACCCAGTACTTC.

This clonotype appeared a few times. V usage is TRBV2 and J usage is TRBJ1-1, with a possible D match to TRBD1 (5 bases). The CDR3 is made up of 14 amino acids. The germline V gene encodes CDR1 SNHLY and CDR2 FYNNEI. Deletions cut 7 bases from V and 0 bases from J, with 12 bases between. CDR3 sequence: CASTLQELNTEAFF. DNA of the CDR3: TGTGCCAGCACACTACAGGAGTTGAACACTGAAGCTTTCTTT. The whole variable domain, remainder taken from reference TRBV2 and TRBJ1-1, is EPEVTQTPSHQVTQMGQEVILRCVPISNHLYFYWYRQILGQKVEFLVSFYNNEISEKSEIFDDQFSVERPDGSNFTLKIRSTKLEDSAMYFCASTLQELNTEAFFGQGTRLTVV.

This clonotype came up once. This chain connects TRBV3-1 to TRBJ1-2, with D tentatively TRBD1 (6 bases). CDR3 length: 15 amino acids. With 1 base removed from V and 6 bases from J, the gap between germline ends came to 15 bases. Germline loops: CDR1 LGHDT, CDR2 YNNKEL (reference sequence). CDR3 protein: CASSQVNRRTDGYTF. CDR3 sequence (DNA): TGTGCCAGCAGCCAAGTTAACAGGCGGACAGATGGCTACACCTTC.

This clonotype appeared a few times. The chain has TRBV7-8 and TRBJ2-5; 10 bases map to TRBD1. J lost 5 bases, V lost 5 bases, and 8 bases had no gene match. Germline-derived CDR1 and CDR2 are SGHVS and FQNEAQ. CDR3 length equals 15 residues. The CDR3 spells CASSLEGDRGETQYF. The CDR3 DNA reads as TGTGCCAGCAGCCTCGAGGGGGACAGGGGTGAGACCCAGTACTTC.

This clonotype was detected a few times. This chain joins TRBV5-4 and TRBJ2-3; 7 bases fit TRBD2. The CDR3 is 16 amino acids. Germline V CDR1 and CDR2: SGHNT, YYREEE (reference sequence). With 5 bases clipped from V and 2 bases from J, the junction kept 11 bases outside the gene matches. CDR3 residues: CASRPTSVPSTDTQYF. The CDR3 DNA reads as TGTGCCAGCAGACCAACTAGCGTCCCTTCCACAGATACGCAGTATTTT.

This clonotype was counted between two and nine times. The chain uses TRBV5-6 and TRBJ2-2, with D possibly being TRBD1 (6 bases). This CDR3 is 16 amino acids long. Germline lookup yields CDR1 SGHDT and CDR2 YYEEEE. V was pared by 1 base and J by 5 bases, with 15 bases between. The CDR3 DNA reads TGTGCCAGCAGCTTGCCCCGGGACACAATAACCGGGGAGCTGTTTTTT. As protein: CASSLPRDTITGELFF.

The chain recombines TRBV29-1 with TRBJ1-1, with D possibly matching TRBD1 (5 bases). CDR1 and CDR2 (germline): SQVTM, ANQGSEA. This CDR3 has 14 amino acids. The germline V and J ends were trimmed by 3 bases and 1 base, with 12 bases remaining between them. CDR3: CSVDWRGPNTEAFF. CDR3 DNA sequence: TGCAGCGTTGATTGGCGGGGCCCGAACACTGAAGCTTTCTTT.

J is TRBJ1-1 and V is TRBV6-1; weak D call: TRBD1 (5 bases). The V end was cut by 6 bases, the J end by 3 bases, with 11 bases between. This CDR3 comprises 13 residues. The germline gives CDR1 MNHNS, CDR2 SASEGT. This CDR3 reads CASRRDDYTEAFF. The CDR3 DNA follows: TGTGCCAGCAGGAGGGACGACTACACTGAAGCTTTCTTT.

This clonotype occurred a few times. The V call is TRBV20-1, the J call TRBJ2-1; 9 positions agree with TRBD2. Germline V gives CDR1 DFQATT, CDR2 SNEGSKA (reference sequence). The CDR3 runs 16 residues. The V and J ends lost 0 bases and 7 bases, in that order; junction bases with no gene match: 10. Here the CDR3 DNA reads TGCAGTGCTAGAGAACCTGGGACTAGCATCGAGAATGAGCAGTTCTTC. Translating gives CSAREPGTSIENEQFF.

The chain combines TRBV6-5 with TRBJ1-1; 9 nucleotides match TRBD1. Looked up from germline, CDR1 is MNHEY and CDR2 is SVGAGI. Trimming at V came to 2 bases and at J to 2 bases, leaving 6 bases not matched to a gene. The CDR3 extends over 16 amino acids. CDR3 nucleotide sequence: TGTGCCAGCAGTTACCCCGGGACAGGGCCAAACACTGAAGCTTTCTTT. It translates to CASSYPGTGPNTEAFF.

This clonotype was seen a few times. The chain recombines TRBV29-1 with TRBJ2-7; 8 positions match TRBD1. The CDR3 runs 13 residues. V shed 7 bases and J 5 bases; nucleotides not matched to a gene: 10. CDR1 SQVTM and CDR2 ANQGSEA come from the germline V gene. The chain's CDR3 is CSGGTGTGNEQYF. The CDR3 region has the DNA TGCAGCGGGGGGACCGGGACAGGCAACGAGCAGTACTTC.

The chain links TRBV18 to TRBJ2-7, with D tentatively TRBD1 (6 bases). The CDR3 extends over 16 amino acids. Germline V CDR1 and CDR2: KGHSH, LQKENI. V lost 3 bases and J 0 bases, leaving 15 bases between the germline ends. DNA of the CDR3: TGTGCCAGCTCACCGCAGGCTGGACAGAGCTCCTACGAGCAGTACTTC. Its protein is CASSPQAGQSSYEQYF.

The rearrangement uses TRBV5-4 and TRBJ2-3; D is ambiguous. The CDR3 runs 13 residues. Trimming cost V 0 bases and J 2 bases, with 4 bases left between them. Germline CDR1 reads SGHNT; CDR2 reads YYREEE (reference sequence). This chain's CDR3 is CASSLDYTDTQYF. Written as DNA, the CDR3 is TGTGCCAGCAGCTTGGATTACACAGATACGCAGTATTTT.

The chain couples TRBV25-1 to TRBJ2-7; a possible D gene is TRBD2 (5 bases). V shed 5 bases and J shed 7 bases, with 12 bases lying between them. Germline CDR1 and CDR2: MGHDK and SYGVNS. CDR3 length: 12 amino acids. CDR3 nucleotides: TGTGCCAGCAGTAACCCCGAGGGAGAGCAGTACGTC. This codes for CASSNPEGEQYV.

The chain uses TRBV18 and TRBJ1-1; D unresolved. V lost 3 bases and J lost 1, with 15 bases in between. CDR3 size: 16 residues. Germline CDR1 and CDR2: KGHSH and LQKENI. CDR3 DNA sequence: TGTGCCAGCTCACCGACCCCCGGGTTTAGGAACACTGAAGCTTTCTTT. It yields the protein CASSPTPGFRNTEAFF.

The chain is built from TRBV7-9 and TRBJ1-1; 12 positions agree with TRBD1. Per the germline V gene, CDR1 is SEHNR and CDR2 is FQNEAQ (reference sequence). With 1 base clipped from V and 11 bases from J, the junction kept 11 bases outside the gene matches. CDR3 length equals 16 residues. CDR3: CASSLVRDRGRFYAFF. In DNA form, the CDR3 reads TGTGCCAGCAGCTTAGTTAGGGACAGGGGGCGGTTTTATGCTTTCTTT.

The genes are TRBV15 and TRBJ1-1; 7 bases match TRBD1. The junction had 5 bases not matched to a gene; V was cut back by 7 bases and J by 6 bases. The CDR3 is 12 amino acids. Per the germline V gene, CDR1 is LNHNV and CDR2 is YYDKDF (reference sequence). Here the CDR3 DNA reads TGTGCCACCACCAAAGACAGGGCTGAAGCTTTCTTT. Protein sequence: CATTKDRAEAFF.

This chain uses TRBV5-1 with TRBJ2-3; D call uncertain. Germline lookup yields CDR1 SGHRS and CDR2 YFSETQ. The CDR3 has 15 amino acids. V was pared by 5 bases and J by 2 bases, with 15 bases between. CDR3 protein: CASRMRTLYTDTQYF. The CDR3 region has the DNA TGCGCCAGCAGGATGAGAACACTTTACACAGATACGCAGTATTTT.

The sample holds a few counts of this clonotype. DNA for the CDR3: TGTGCCTGGACAGCCGTCTTGAACACTGAAGCTTTCTTT. Translation: CAWTAVLNTEAFF. This sequence joins TRBV30 and TRBJ1-1; no definite D call. The CDR3 contains 13 residues. Germline V CDR1 and CDR2: GTSNPN, SVGIG (reference sequence). The V end lost 4 bases, the J end lost 0 bases, and 9 bases lay between the germline ends.

This clonotype was picked up a small number of times. The chain uses TRBV15 and TRBJ2-7, with 9 bases aligning to TRBD2. Germline V lookup: CDR1 LNHNV, CDR2 YYDKDF (reference sequence). This CDR3 has 16 residues. Trimming cost V 0 bases and J 2 bases; bases outside gene matches: 5. CDR3 coding DNA: TGTGCCACCAGCAGAGATGGCCTAGCGGGGCCCTACGAGCAGTACTTC. It is translated as CATSRDGLAGPYEQYF.

CDR3: CASSRGLAGGTYNEQFF. The CDR3 region has the DNA TGCGCCAGCAGCCGGGGACTAGCGGGAGGAACCTACAATGAGCAGTTCTTC. The chain combines TRBV5-1 with TRBJ2-1, with 15 bases aligning to TRBD2. The CDR3 is made up of 17 amino acids. Germline assignment: CDR1 SGHRS and CDR2 YFSETQ. V lost 4 bases to trimming and J lost 2 bases; unmatched junction nucleotides: 4.

This chain joins TRBV29-1 and TRBJ2-5; D gene unclear. Germline V gene data show CDR1 as SQVTM and CDR2 as ANQGSEA. The ends were cut back, 1 base at V and 7 bases at J, with 4 bases in the middle. The CDR3 covers 10 residues. This CDR3 is CSVEVATQYF. Here the CDR3 DNA reads TGCAGCGTTGAAGTGGCGACCCAGTACTTC.